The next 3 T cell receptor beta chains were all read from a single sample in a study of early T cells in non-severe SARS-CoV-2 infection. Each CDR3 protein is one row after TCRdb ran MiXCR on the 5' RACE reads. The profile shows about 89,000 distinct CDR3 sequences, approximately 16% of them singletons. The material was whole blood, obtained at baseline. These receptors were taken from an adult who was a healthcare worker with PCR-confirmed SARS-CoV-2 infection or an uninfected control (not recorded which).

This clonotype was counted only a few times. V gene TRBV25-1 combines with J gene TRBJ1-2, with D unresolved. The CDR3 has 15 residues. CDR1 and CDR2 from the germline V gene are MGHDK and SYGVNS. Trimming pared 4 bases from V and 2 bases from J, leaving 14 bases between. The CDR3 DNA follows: TGTGCCAGCAGTGGGGAGTCTACAGCGAACTATGGCTACACCTTC. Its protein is CASSGESTANYGYTF.

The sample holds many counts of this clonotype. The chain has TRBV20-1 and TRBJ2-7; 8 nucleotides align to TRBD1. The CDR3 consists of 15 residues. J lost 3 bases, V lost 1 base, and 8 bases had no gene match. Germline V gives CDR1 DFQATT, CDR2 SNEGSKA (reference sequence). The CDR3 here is CSARAARGLLYEQYF. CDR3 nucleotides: TGCAGTGCTAGAGCGGCCAGGGGGCTTCTCTACGAGCAGTACTTC.

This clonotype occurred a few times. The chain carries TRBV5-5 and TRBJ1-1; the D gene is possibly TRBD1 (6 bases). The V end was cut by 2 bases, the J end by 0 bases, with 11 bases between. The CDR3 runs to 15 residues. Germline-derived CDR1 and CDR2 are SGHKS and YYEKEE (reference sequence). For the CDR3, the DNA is TGTGCCAGCAGCTTTCGGGGGCCCATGAACACTGAAGCTTTCTTT. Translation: CASSFRGPMNTEAFF.